The clone carrying this T cell receptor beta chain was detected only a few times. Germline V gene data show CDR1 as SGHAT and CDR2 as FQDESV (reference sequence). Germline trimming cut 1 base from V and 4 bases from J; bases unmatched to any gene: 4. The CDR3 is made up of 15 amino acids. This specimen comes from a study of blood T cell repertoires in COVID-19. The overall study: Samples of COVID-19 (acute and convalescent) were obtained from the United States, Italy and Spain.

Assay: immunoSEQ multiplex PCR; the TCRdb copy retains only in-frame clones and omits some. The sample consists of under 85,000 clones, 84% of them appearing once. Sequencing input: peripheral blood. The J gene is TRBJ2-7, the V gene TRBV11-1, with 10 nucleotides matching TRBD1. The receptor comes from a man aged 45 to 65 with acute or convalescent COVID-19. The chain's CDR3 is CASSLGDRGRYEQYF. In DNA form, the CDR3 reads TGTGCCAGCAGCTTAGGAGACAGGGGGCGATACGAGCAGTACTTC.